What follows are 3 T cell receptor beta chains derived from one specimen sequenced in a study of cytomegalovirus exposure and HLA in healthy donors. 60 Vbeta and 13 Jbeta primers were used in PCR. Profiled with immunoSEQ multiplex PCR; TCRdb holds only in-frame clones, not every one. The table has around 200,000 clones, roughly 68% seen once. Sequences were obtained from PBMCs. The receptors here all came from a man in his forties in good health and CMV-seropositive.

This chain joins TRBV7-2 and TRBJ2-7, with D perhaps TRBD2 (6 bases). The CDR3 covers 14 residues. Trimming pared 3 bases from V and 3 bases from J, leaving 12 bases between. Germline V gene lookup returns CDR1 SGHTA and CDR2 FQGNSA. The chain's CDR3 is CASSFEEGIYEQYF. In nucleotides, the CDR3 is TGTGCCAGCAGCTTCGAGGAGGGTATCTACGAGCAGTACTTC.

The chain joins TRBV2 to TRBJ1-5; 8 bases are a match to TRBD1. Germline trimming cut 4 bases from V and 5 bases from J; bases unmatched to any gene: 4. CDR3 length equals 14 residues. Germline values: CDR1 SNHLY, CDR2 FYNNEI. In nucleotides, the CDR3 is TGTGCCAGCAGTGTAGAACAGGGGGATCAGCCCCAGCATTTT. This encodes CASSVEQGDQPQHF.

The chain uses TRBV10-3 and TRBJ2-2; TRBD1 agrees at 9 bases. CDR1 is ENHRY and CDR2 is SYGVKD in the germline V gene. V shed 3 bases, J shed 6 bases, and the junction held 11 bases outside the gene matches. There are 17 residues in the CDR3. CDR3 loop: CAISERFRDREAGELFF. DNA of the CDR3: TGTGCCATCAGTGAACGCTTCCGGGACAGGGAGGCCGGGGAGCTGTTTTTT.